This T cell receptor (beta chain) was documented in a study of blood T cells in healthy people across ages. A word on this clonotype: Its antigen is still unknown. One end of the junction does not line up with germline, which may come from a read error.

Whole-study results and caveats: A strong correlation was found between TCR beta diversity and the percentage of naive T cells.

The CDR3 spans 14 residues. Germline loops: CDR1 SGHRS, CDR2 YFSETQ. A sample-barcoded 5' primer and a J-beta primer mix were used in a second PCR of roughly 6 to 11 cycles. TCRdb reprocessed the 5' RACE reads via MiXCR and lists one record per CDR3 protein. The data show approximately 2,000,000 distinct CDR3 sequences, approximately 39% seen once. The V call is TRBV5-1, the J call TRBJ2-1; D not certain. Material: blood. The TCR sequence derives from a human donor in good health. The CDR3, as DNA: TGCACCAGCAGCTTGGAAAGGGATTACAATGAGCAGTTCTTC. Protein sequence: CTSSLERDYNEQFF.